The 22 T cell receptor beta chains below were found in one sample sequenced in a study of tumor and adjacent non-tumor tissue in lung cancer. The library came from three nested PCR rounds adapted from ARM-PCR protocols. Via MiXCR, TCRdb re-called the multiplex PCR reads, giving one row per CDR3 protein. The sample records around 200,000 distinct CDR3 sequences, less than 80% being singletons. The template was RNA from unsorted bulk tissue. The sample was lung tumor tissue. These receptor sequences come from a man between 60 and 75 years old with non-small cell lung cancer.

This clonotype showed up many times. This sequence joins TRBV29-1 and TRBJ2-4; D is tentatively TRBD1 or TRBD2 (6 bases each). V was cut by 7 bases and J by 6 bases, with 10 bases left in between. Germline assignment: CDR1 SQVTM and CDR2 ANQGSEA. This CDR3 contains 11 residues. The CDR3 nucleotides are TGCAGCGGAGGGGGAGGAAACATTCAGTACTTC. Translating gives CSGGGGNIQYF.

This clonotype has a count of ten or more. The chain recombines TRBV4-2 with TRBJ2-7, with TRBD1 matching over 11 bases. With V trimmed by 3 bases and J by 6 bases, 1 base remained unmatched. The CDR3 has 13 amino acids. Germline V gene data show CDR1 as LGHNA and CDR2 as YNFKEQ. CDR3 in DNA: TGTGCCAGCAGCCAGGACAGGGGGCGCGAGCAGTACTTC. Protein sequence: CASSQDRGREQYF.

On this clonotype: One junction end disagrees with the germline gene, perhaps due to a read error. J is TRBJ2-1 and V is TRBV20-1; 10 bases align to TRBD2. CDR3 length equals 15 residues. Germline lookup yields CDR1 DFQATT and CDR2 SNEGSKA (reference sequence). The CDR3 nucleotides read TGCAGTGCTAGACCCGGGGGGACTAGCGAGAGTGAGCAGTTTTTC. Protein product: CSARPGGTSESEQFF.

Comments on this clonotype: A read error may explain this, as a much larger clone is one base away. V gene TRBV12-3 or TRBV12-4 combines with J gene TRBJ1-6; weak D call: TRBD1 (5 bases). Trimming left V 10 bases short and J 7 bases short, with 17 bases between. The CDR3 spans 14 residues. CDR3 in amino acids: CAIREGLENSPLHF. CDR3 in DNA: TGTGCCATCCGGGAGGGGTTGGAGAATTCACCCCTCCACTTT.

Note on this clonotype: A read error may explain this, as a much larger clone is one base away. J is TRBJ2-5 and V is TRBV20-1; D perhaps matches TRBD2 (5 bases). The CDR3 spans 10 residues. CDR1 and CDR2 from the germline V gene are DFQATT and SNEGSKA (reference sequence). CDR3 DNA: TGCCGTGCTAGCTCGGAGACCCAGTACTTC. It codes for CRASSETQYF.

The count of this clonotype is one. Since the CDR3 does not end with the conserved phenylalanine or tryptophan, this likely comes from a read error. The chain uses TRBV4-2 and TRBJ2-1, with no clear D. Germline CDR1 and CDR2: LGHNA and YNFKEQ. The CDR3 is made up of 14 amino acids. CDR3 nucleotide sequence: TGTGCCAACAGCCAAGTGAGCAGTCACAATGAGCAGTTCCTC. Amino acid sequence: CANSQVSSHNEQFL.

This sequence joins TRBV5-6 and TRBJ2-5; 9 nucleotides match TRBD1. Germline CDR1 reads SGHDT; CDR2 reads YYEEEE. After removal of 2 bases from V and 5 bases from J, the junction contained 13 bases not matched to a gene. CDR3 length: 17 amino acids. CDR3 region: CASSFRSTGTGTETQYF. The CDR3 DNA reads as TGTGCCAGCAGCTTTAGGTCTACCGGGACAGGGACGGAGACCCAGTACTTC.

This clonotype occurred a few times. Given a much more abundant clone one base away, this may be a read error. The chain links TRBV11-3 to TRBJ2-4, with D uncertain. Per germline, CDR1 SGHNT and CDR2 YENEEA. This CDR3 is 11 amino acids long. CDR3 DNA sequence: TGTACCAGCAGCTTAGACAACATTCAGTACTTC. This gives the protein CTSSLDNIQYF.

A note on this clonotype: The junction departs from germline at one end; a sequencing error may be responsible. The rearrangement joins TRBV11-2 to TRBJ2-1; possible D gene TRBD2, 5 bases. The germline V gene has CDR1 SGHAT and CDR2 FQNNGV. CDR3 length: 13 residues. The CDR3 DNA sequence: TGTGTCAGCACCCCCGGACTCTACAATGAGCAGTTCTTC. As protein: CVSTPGLYNEQFF.

As for this clonotype: The junction does not match germline at one end; this may be a read error. CDR3 DNA: TGCACCAGCAGTGAGCAAGGGACGGCCGCTGAATCTTTCTTT. It is translated as CTSSEQGTAAESFF. The chain recombines TRBV10-1 with TRBJ1-1; weak D call: TRBD1 (5 bases). This CDR3 contains 14 residues. Germline loops: CDR1 WNHNN, CDR2 SYGVQD (reference sequence).

Notes on this clonotype: The junction differs from germline at one of its ends, possibly a read error. The chain is built from TRBV11-1 and TRBJ2-3, with no clear D. Germline values: CDR1 SGHAT, CDR2 FQDESV (reference sequence). This CDR3 region has 15 residues. Here the CDR3 DNA reads TGTGCCAACAGCTCCATATCGTGGGCCACAGATACGCAGTATTTT. Encoded protein: CANSSISWATDTQYF.

The chain recombines TRBV20-1 with TRBJ1-2; 7 bases agree with TRBD1. Germline V gene lookup returns CDR1 DFQATT and CDR2 SNEGSKA (reference sequence). The CDR3 sequence is 15 residues long. Trimming at V came to 0 bases and at J to 6 bases, leaving 10 bases not matched to a gene. The CDR3 sequence: CSARDPGQSYHGYTF. The CDR3 DNA reads TGCAGTGCTAGAGATCCGGGACAGTCATACCATGGCTACACCTTC.

This clonotype was counted a single time. The CDR3 end shows no conserved phenylalanine or tryptophan, and so a read error is likely. This chain links TRBV6-5 with TRBJ1-2, with D hard to call. This CDR3 is 14 amino acids long. V was trimmed by 4 bases and J by 8 bases, leaving 17 bases between them. Germline-derived CDR1 and CDR2 are MNHEY and SVGAGI. Here the CDR3 DNA reads TGTGCCAGCAGTTTTCTAGCCTATCCCAAGGGCTACACCTCC. Translation gives CASSFLAYPKGYTS.

The chain uses TRBV30 and TRBJ1-2, with 7 nucleotides matching TRBD1. V lost 3 bases to trimming and J lost 6 bases; unmatched junction nucleotides: 4. The germline V gene encodes CDR1 GTSNPN and CDR2 SVGIG (reference sequence). The CDR3 is made up of 12 amino acids. This chain's CDR3 is CAWSIRGNGYTF. CDR3 nucleotide sequence: TGTGCCTGGAGCATCAGGGGGAATGGCTACACCTTC.

The chain is built from TRBV5-6 and TRBJ2-5; 9 bases are shared with TRBD2. With V trimmed by 0 bases and J by 4 bases, 7 bases remained unmatched. CDR1 and CDR2 (germline): SGHDT, YYEEEE. The CDR3 extends over 16 amino acids. The CDR3 loop is CASSLGTSVSRETQYF. The CDR3 nucleotides read TGTGCCAGCAGCTTGGGGACTAGCGTGAGTAGAGAGACCCAGTACTTC.

V gene TRBV25-1 combines with J gene TRBJ2-7; 10 bases agree with TRBD2. Germline V lookup: CDR1 MGHDK, CDR2 SYGVNS. V lost 1 base to trimming and J lost 2 bases; unmatched junction nucleotides: 5. This CDR3 contains 16 residues. The CDR3 coding sequence is TGTGCCAGCAGTGAATTTACTAGCGGGGCGACCTACGAGCAGTACTTC. This sequence encodes CASSEFTSGATYEQYF.

In regard to this clonotype: Germline and junction disagree at one end, which may indicate a read error. This chain uses TRBV29-1 with TRBJ1-6, with 7 bases aligning to TRBD1. Germline values: CDR1 SQVTM, CDR2 ANQGSEA. CDR3 size: 15 residues. CDR3 region: CSALMDRPRNSLLHF. CDR3 nucleotide sequence: TGCAGCGCCCTAATGGACAGGCCTCGTAATTCACTCCTCCACTTT.

Comments on this clonotype: Since the CDR3 does not end with the conserved phenylalanine or tryptophan, this likely comes from a read error. Because the CDR3's place on the DNA is in doubt, the DNA is left out and the CDR3 is given as listed by TCRdb. This sequence joins TRBV4-3 and TRBJ2-7; whether TRBD2, the table's D call, matches the DNA was not checked. From its first to its last residue, the CDR3 has 14 amino acids. CDR1 is LGHNA, CDR2 YSLEER, per germline. This chain's CDR3 is CASSHDPSNSQEYY.

This clonotype was detected once. The chain recombines TRBV6-2 or TRBV6-3 with TRBJ2-7; TRBD2 is a possible D gene (6 bases). Germline V gene sequence: CDR1 MNHEY, CDR2 SVGEGT. The V end lost 7 bases, the J end lost 3 bases, and 13 bases lay between the germline ends. This CDR3 has 13 amino acids. The DNA for the CDR3 is TGTGCCAGCAAGGTGGCTAGCGTCTACGAGCAGTACTTC. Translating gives CASKVASVYEQYF.

V and J are TRBV28 and TRBJ1-4, with 7 bases matching TRBD1. This CDR3 spans 15 amino acids. After removal of 1 base from V and 6 bases from J, the junction contained 5 bases not matched to a gene. Germline loops: CDR1 MDHEN, CDR2 SYDVKM. DNA for the CDR3: TGTGCCAGCAGTTTATCCGGACAGGTGGATGAAAAACTGTTTTTT. Its protein is CASSLSGQVDEKLFF. Complete variable domain (other parts from reference TRBV28 and TRBJ1-4): DVKVTQSSRYLVKRTGEKVFLECVQDMDHENMFWYRQDPGLGLRLIYFSYDVKMKEKGDIPEGYSVSREKKERFSLILESASTNQTSMYLCASSLSGQVDEKLFFGSGTQLSVL.

A word on this clonotype: One end of the junction varies from germline; a read error may be responsible. The chain joins TRBV29-1 to TRBJ1-2; the match to TRBD1 covers 7 bases. The CDR3 is made up of 15 amino acids. Per germline, CDR1 SQVTM and CDR2 ANQGSEA. The CDR3 sequence is CSAIDREWPRGGYTF. The CDR3 region has the DNA TGTAGCGCTATTGACAGGGAGTGGCCCCGAGGCGGCTACACCTTC.

At least ten counts were recorded for this clonotype. The V gene is TRBV6-1, the J gene TRBJ1-5; TRBD1 aligns across 9 bases. Germline V gives CDR1 MNHNS, CDR2 SASEGT. The CDR3 length is 20 residues. The J segment lost 3 bases and the V segment lost 6 bases, leaving 21 bases of the junction unmatched. The CDR3 sequence: CASRKLPGTGLVEANQPQHF. The CDR3 nucleotides read TGTGCCAGCAGGAAATTACCGGGGACAGGGTTGGTGGAGGCCAATCAGCCCCAGCATTTT.